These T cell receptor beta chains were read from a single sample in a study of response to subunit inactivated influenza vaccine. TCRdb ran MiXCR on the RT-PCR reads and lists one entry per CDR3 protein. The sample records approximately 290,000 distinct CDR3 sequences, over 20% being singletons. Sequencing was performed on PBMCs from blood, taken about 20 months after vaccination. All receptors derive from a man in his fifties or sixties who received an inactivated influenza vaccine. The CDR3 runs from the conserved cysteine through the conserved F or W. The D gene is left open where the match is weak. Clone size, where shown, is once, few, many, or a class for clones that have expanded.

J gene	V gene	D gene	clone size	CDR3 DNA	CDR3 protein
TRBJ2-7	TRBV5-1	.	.	TGCGCCAGCAGCGTGGGACAAGGGGACGAGCAGTACTTC	CASSVGQGDEQYF
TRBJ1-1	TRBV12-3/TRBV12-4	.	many	TGTGCCAGCAGTTACGGCGGTGAAGCTTTCTTT	CASSYGGEAFF
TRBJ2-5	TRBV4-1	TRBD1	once	TGCGCCAGCAGCCAAAATACGGGACAGGGTCTACGTGAGAGCCAGTACTTC	CASSQNTGQGLRESQYF
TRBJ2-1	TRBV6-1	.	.	TGTGCCACTCGGAGAGGCATTTACAATGAGCAGTTCTTC	CATRRGIYNEQFF
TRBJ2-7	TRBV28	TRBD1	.	TGTGCCAGCAGTCCCAGGGGGACAGGGGACGAGCAGTACTTC	CASSPRGTGDEQYF
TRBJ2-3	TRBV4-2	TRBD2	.	TGTGCCAGCAGCCAATTGACCGGGACTAGCGGGGGGGCCGGGGATACGCAGTATTTT	CASSQLTGTSGGAGDTQYF
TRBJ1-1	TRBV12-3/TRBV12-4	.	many	TGTGCCAGCAGTTTAGAACCGGGGGCCACTGAAGCTTTCTTT	CASSLEPGATEAFF
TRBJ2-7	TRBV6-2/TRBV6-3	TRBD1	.	TGTGCCAGCAGGACAGGGATATCCTACTACGAGCAGTACTTC	CASRTGISYYEQYF
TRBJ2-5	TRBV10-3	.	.	TGTGCCATCAGTGAGTACCAAGAGACCCAGTACTTC	CAISEYQETQYF
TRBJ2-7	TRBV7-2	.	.	TGTGCCAGCACAACCCGGGGGCTCTACGAGCAGTACTTC	CASTTRGLYEQYF
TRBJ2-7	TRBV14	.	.	TGTGCCAGCAGCCAAGATATCCCCTCCGAGCAGTACTTC	CASSQDIPSEQYF
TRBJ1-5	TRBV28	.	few	TGTGCCAGCAGCTCGGGGCCGGCGGGCAATCAGCCCCAGCATTTT	CASSSGPAGNQPQHF
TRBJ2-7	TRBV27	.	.	TGTGCCAGCACCTCCTCTTACCGCCGCTCCTACGAGCAGTACTTC	CASTSSYRRSYEQYF
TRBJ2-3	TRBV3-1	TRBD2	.	TGTGCCAGCAGCCGAGAAACGGGAGGTAATACGCAGTATTTT	CASSRETGGNTQYF
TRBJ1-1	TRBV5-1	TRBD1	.	TGCGCCAGCAGCTTGGAGGGGGCTGAAGCTTTATTT	CASSLEGAEALF
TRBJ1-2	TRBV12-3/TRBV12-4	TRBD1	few	TGTGCCAGCAGTCCGGGACAGCGAGCGCCACCTAACTATGGCTACACCTTC	CASSPGQRAPPNYGYTF
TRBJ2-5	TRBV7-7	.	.	TGTGCCAGCAGCTGGGGCCGGACGGTAGCTCAAGAGACCCAGTACTTC	CASSWGRTVAQETQYF
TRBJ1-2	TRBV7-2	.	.	TGTGCCAGCAGCTTAGATTCCCGAGCTAACTATGGCTACACCTTC	CASSLDSRANYGYTF
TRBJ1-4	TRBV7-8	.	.	TGTGCCAGCAGCCCGGGGGCGAGAGCTAATGAAAAACTGTTATTT	CASSPGARANEKLLF
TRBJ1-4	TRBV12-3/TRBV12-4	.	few	TGTGCCAGCACGGGATTGGAGGAAAAACTGTTTTTT	CASTGLEEKLFF
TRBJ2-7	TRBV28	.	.	TGTGCCAGCAGTTACATGGGTCAGCACGAGCAGTACTTC	CASSYMGQHEQYF
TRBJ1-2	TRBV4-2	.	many	TGTGCCAGCAGCCAAGCGCCTCAGTCAATCAACTATGGCTACACCTTC	CASSQAPQSINYGYTF
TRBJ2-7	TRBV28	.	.	TGTGCCAGCCGAGGGACGGTTTCCTACGAGCAGTACTTC	CASRGTVSYEQYF
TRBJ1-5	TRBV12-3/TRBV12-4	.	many	TGTGCCAGCAGCCGGACAGATTATAGCAATCAGCCCCAGCATTTT	CASSRTDYSNQPQHF
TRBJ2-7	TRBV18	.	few	TGTGCCAGCTCACCACCGGAGGACTACGAGCAGTACTTC	CASSPPEDYEQYF
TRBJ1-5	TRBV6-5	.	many	TGTGCCAGCAGTTACTACGGAGGGCAGCCCCAGCATTTT	CASSYYGGQPQHF
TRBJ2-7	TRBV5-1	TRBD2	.	TGCGCCAGCAGCTTGGATGCGGGAGCCAATACCTACGAGCAGTACTTC	CASSLDAGANTYEQYF
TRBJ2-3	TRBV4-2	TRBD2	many	TGTGCCAGCAGCCCAAGATTTGGACTAGCGGGGACTAGCACAGATACGCAGTATTTT	CASSPRFGLAGTSTDTQYF
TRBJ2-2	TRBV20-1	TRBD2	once	TGCAGTGCTACGGGACTAGCGGGATACACCGGGGAGCTGTTTTTT	CSATGLAGYTGELFF
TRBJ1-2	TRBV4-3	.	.	TGCGCCAGCAGCCAAGAACCGGGACCCTATGGCTACACCTTC	CASSQEPGPYGYTF
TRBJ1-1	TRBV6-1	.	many	TGTGCCAGCAGCGTAGGGGGGCACACTGAAGCTTTCTTT	CASSVGGHTEAFF
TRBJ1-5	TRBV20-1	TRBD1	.	TGCAGTGCTTCCTTTCCGGGACAGGGGCGACAGCCCCAGCATTTT	CSASFPGQGRQPQHF
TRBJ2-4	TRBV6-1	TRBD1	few	TGTGCCAGCAGCCCGGACAGGGACAAAAACATTCAGTACTTC	CASSPDRDKNIQYF
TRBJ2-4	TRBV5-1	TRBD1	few	TGCGCCAGCAGCCGGGACAGGGGAAACATTCAGTACTTC	CASSRDRGNIQYF
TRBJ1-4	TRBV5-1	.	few	TGCGCCAGCAGCACGGGGGGATCCGCGTCTAATGAAAAACTGTTTTTT	CASSTGGSASNEKLFF
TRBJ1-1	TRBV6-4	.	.	TGTGCCAGCAGTGAATACAAAGACACTGAAGCTTTCTTT	CASSEYKDTEAFF
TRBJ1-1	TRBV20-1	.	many	TGCAGTGCTAGAGACGGGGTGGGGAACACTGAAGCTTTCTTT	CSARDGVGNTEAFF
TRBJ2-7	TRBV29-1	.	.	TGCAGCGCTGAGGGGAGTTACGAGCAGTACTTC	CSAEGSYEQYF
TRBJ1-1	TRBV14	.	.	TGTGCCAGCAGCAAACAGAACACTGAAGCTTTCTTT	CASSKQNTEAFF
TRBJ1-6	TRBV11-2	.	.	TGTGCCAGCAGCTTCTTGGATTCACCCCTCCACTTT	CASSFLDSPLHF
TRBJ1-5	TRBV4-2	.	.	TGTGCCAGCAGCCAAGATCGGGACTGGAATCAGCCCCAGCATTTT	CASSQDRDWNQPQHF